This T cell receptor (beta chain) was captured in a study of beta chain features in type 1 diabetes. General study findings and limits: Cells with high TCR expression could be over-represented when cDNA is sequenced. Patients and controls would share equally any PCR tilt toward shorter templates.

The V gene lost 4 bases and the J gene lost 3 bases, with 6 bases spanning the gap. The CDR3 consists of 11 residues. The germline CDR1 and CDR2 sequences are SQVTM and ANQGSEA. Regarding this clone: Antigen: not known.

Expressed TCRB transcripts were sequenced after all isolated RNA was converted to cDNA. TCRdb's table, derived via immunoSEQ multiplex PCR, lists solely in-frame clones and lacks some. The sample holds more than 300,000 clones, less than 10% seen once. The sample comprised central memory CD4+ T cells from blood. The TCR sequence derives from a woman aged 18-35 years in good health. The chain carries TRBV29-1 and TRBJ1-1; TRBD1 might be the D (5 bases). The CDR3 region is CSVAGDTEAFF. The CDR3 coding sequence is TGCAGCGTTGCGGGGGACACTGAAGCTTTCTTT.